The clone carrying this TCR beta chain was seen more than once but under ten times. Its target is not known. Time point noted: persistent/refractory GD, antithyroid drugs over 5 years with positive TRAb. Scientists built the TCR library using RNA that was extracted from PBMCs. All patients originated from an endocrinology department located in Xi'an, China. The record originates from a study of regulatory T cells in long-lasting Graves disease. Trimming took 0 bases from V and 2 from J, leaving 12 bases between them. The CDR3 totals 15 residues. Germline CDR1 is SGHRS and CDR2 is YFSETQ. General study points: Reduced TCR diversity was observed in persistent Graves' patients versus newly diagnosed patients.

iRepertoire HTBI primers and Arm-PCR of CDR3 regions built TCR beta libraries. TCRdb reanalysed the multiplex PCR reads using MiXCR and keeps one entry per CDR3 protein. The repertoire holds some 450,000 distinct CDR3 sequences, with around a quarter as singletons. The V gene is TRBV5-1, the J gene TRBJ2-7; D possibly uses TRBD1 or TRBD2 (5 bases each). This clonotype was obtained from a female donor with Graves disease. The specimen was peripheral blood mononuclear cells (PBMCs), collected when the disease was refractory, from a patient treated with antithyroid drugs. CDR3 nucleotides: TGCGCCAGCAGCTTGGACGGCGAGGGGCCCTACGAGCAGTACTTC. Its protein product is CASSLDGEGPYEQYF.